Following are 8 T cell receptor beta chains from one sample sequenced in a study of metastatic and nonmetastatic thyroid tumors. TCRdb reanalyzed the PCR reads via MiXCR. The sample has just over 40,000 clones, roughly an eighth seen once; the top ten hold around 21%. Each patient came to thyroid surgery without any prior treatment (of any kind). Sequences were obtained from blood. These receptors were taken from a female donor with papillary thyroid cancer or a benign thyroid nodule (not recorded which). Some clones in this sample may be carry-over from other donors' samples.

This clone was seen many times. In the same sample, other DNA sequences code for this CDR3. This rearrangement joins TRBV4-1 to TRBJ2-5; possible D gene TRBD2, 7 bases. Trimming removed 0 bases from V and 5 bases from J, with 19 bases in between. Germline CDR1 is MGHRA and CDR2 is YSYEKL. The CDR3 consists of 17 residues. The CDR3 bases are TGCGCCAGCAGCCAAGATAGGGGGGGATGGGGCCGTGAGACCCAGTACTTC. Its protein is CASSQDRGGWGRETQYF.

At least ten counts were recorded for this clone. DNA for the CDR3: TGTGCCAGCAGCCGGGGACTAGCGGGAGGGCCGGGCACCGGGGAGCTGTTTTTT. Encoded protein: CASSRGLAGGPGTGELFF. The chain combines TRBV7-3 with TRBJ2-2; 16 bases are a match to TRBD2. Germline values: CDR1 SGHTA, CDR2 FQGTGA. The V gene end was trimmed by 5 bases and the J gene end by 4 bases; junction bases not matched to a gene: 7. The CDR3 consists of 18 residues. The full variable domain, rest sourced from reference TRBV7-3 and TRBJ2-2, is GAGVSQTPSNKVTEKGKYVELRCDPISGHTALYWYRQSLGQGPEFLIYFQGTGAADDSGLPNDRFFAVRPEGSVSTLKIQRTERGDSAVYLCASSRGLAGGPGTGELFFGEGSRLTVL.

The chain employs TRBV30 and TRBJ1-2; D remains ambiguous. V lost 0 bases and J lost 8, with 10 bases in between. This CDR3 has 12 residues. CDR1 is GTSNPN, CDR2 SVGIG, per germline (reference sequence). For the CDR3, the DNA is TGTGCCTGGAGTGTATTTTGGACCGGCTACACCTTC. Its protein is CAWSVFWTGYTF.

In its sample, this clone was seen many times. V gene TRBV30 combines with J gene TRBJ1-4; no firm D call. V lost 3 bases, J lost 8 bases, and 4 bases lay in between. The CDR3 has 10 residues. Per the germline V gene, CDR1 is GTSNPN and CDR2 is SVGIG (reference sequence). Here the CDR3 DNA reads TGTGCCTGGAGCCAAGAAAAACTGTTTTTT. The encoded protein is CAWSQEKLFF.

The V gene is TRBV9, the J gene TRBJ2-5; D is ambiguous. Germline V lookup: CDR1 SGDLS, CDR2 YYNGEE. The CDR3 contains 13 residues. Deletions cut 0 bases from V and 3 bases from J, with 6 bases between. The CDR3 sequence: CASSVEAEETQYF. The DNA of the CDR3 is TGTGCCAGCAGCGTAGAGGCAGAAGAGACCCAGTACTTC.

To note about this clone: A much larger clonotype is one base distant, so this may be a read error. V gene TRBV4-3 combines with J gene TRBJ1-4; no reliable D call. The CDR3 extends over 16 amino acids. CDR1 and CDR2 (germline): LGHNA, YSLEER. The chain's CDR3 is CASSQSFGDFNGKLFF. The CDR3 region has the DNA TGCGCCAGCAGCCAAAGCTTCGGGGATTTCAATGGAAAACTGTTTTTT.

This rearrangement joins TRBV30 to TRBJ1-3; D perhaps matches TRBD1 (6 bases). The germline V gene encodes CDR1 GTSNPN and CDR2 SVGIG (reference sequence). The CDR3 is made up of 14 amino acids. With 0 bases removed from V and 1 base from J, the gap between germline ends came to 7 bases. The CDR3 sequence is CAWSVQGSGNTIYF. The DNA of the CDR3 is TGTGCCTGGAGTGTACAGGGATCTGGAAACACCATATATTTT.

This clone was recorded many times. The chain joins TRBV19 to TRBJ1-1; D is possibly TRBD1 (5 bases). The CDR3 is 14 amino acids. Trimming took off 8 bases at V and 5 bases at J, with 18 bases between the two ends. From germline, CDR1 is LNHDA and CDR2 SQIVND (reference sequence). The CDR3 loop is CASRSGGSRTEAFF. Written as DNA, the CDR3 is TGTGCCAGTCGTTCGGGGGGATCTAGGACTGAAGCTTTCTTT. The complete variable domain, with remaining parts taken from reference TRBV19 and TRBJ1-1, reads DGGITQSPKYLFRKEGQNVTLSCEQNLNHDAMYWYRQDPGQGLRLIYYSQIVNDFQKGDIAEGYSVSREKKESFPLTVTSAQKNPTAFYLCASRSGGSRTEAFFGQGTRLTVV.